A few counts support the clone carrying this T cell receptor (beta chain). cDNA synthesis used the whole RNA isolate, giving expressed TCRB sequences. Generated by immunoSEQ multiplex PCR, the TCRdb table keeps only in-frame clones and is missing some. The repertoire holds 30,000 to 40,000 clones, roughly two thirds seen once, with over 2% in the top ten. This entry is derived from a study of beta chain features in type 1 diabetes. Trimming stripped 4 bases from V and 6 bases from J, with 14 bases between. There are 14 residues in the CDR3. Germline V gene data show CDR1 as SGDLS and CDR2 as YYNGEE. This receptor was obtained from a woman in her 30s in good health. The chain employs TRBV9 and TRBJ2-1; D unclear. Sequencing was carried out using Tregs from blood. The CDR3 DNA is TGTGCCAGCAGCTCCCTGGCCATCTCCAATGAGCAGTTCTTC. It encodes CASSSLAISNEQFF. The whole variable domain, filled in from reference TRBV9 and TRBJ2-1, reads DSGVTQTPKHLITATGQRVTLRCSPRSGDLSVYWYQQSLDQGLQFLIQYYNGEERAKGNILERFSAQQFPDLHSELNLSSLELGDSALYFCASSSLAISNEQFFGPGTRLTVL.